A selection of T cell receptor beta chains follows, all from one sample in a study of a mutant IDH1 vaccine in newly diagnosed glioma. For these receptors, no antigen is known. Generated by immunoSEQ multiplex PCR, the TCRdb table keeps only in-frame clones and is missing some. The sample includes tens of thousands of clones, 65% to 85% seen only once; the top ten take 9% to 10%. The source material was PBMCs, sampled from a glioma patient whose treatment included an IDH1 peptide vaccine. All receptors derive from a woman in her forties or fifties with glioma. CDR3s leave out the opening cysteine and the closing phenylalanine or tryptophan. Each record gives: CDR3 protein, V gene, J gene, clone size, D gene. D genes are given only for firm matches. The size field is filled for only some rows; it gives once, few, many or a size class.

CDR3aa: ASSYRGGNSPLH
v_gene: TRBV6-5
j_gene: TRBJ1-6
abundance: -
d_gene: -

CDR3aa: AISTSKNTEAF
v_gene: TRBV10-3
j_gene: TRBJ1-1
abundance: -
d_gene: -

CDR3aa: ASSLKEQGRQY
v_gene: TRBV5-1
j_gene: TRBJ2-7
abundance: -
d_gene: -

CDR3aa: ASTGGYITEAF
v_gene: TRBV2
j_gene: TRBJ1-1
abundance: few
d_gene: -

CDR3aa: ASSPPYVGRAVERNTEAF
v_gene: TRBV18
j_gene: TRBJ1-1
abundance: -
d_gene: -

CDR3aa: ASSLRPPTGLKY
v_gene: TRBV27
j_gene: TRBJ2-7
abundance: -
d_gene: -

CDR3aa: ASSVGEDNSPLH
v_gene: TRBV9
j_gene: TRBJ1-6
abundance: -
d_gene: -

CDR3aa: ASSLSEKLF
v_gene: TRBV7-9
j_gene: TRBJ1-4
abundance: -
d_gene: -

CDR3aa: ASSLSGTGGGGNTIY
v_gene: TRBV7-2
j_gene: TRBJ1-3
abundance: -
d_gene: TRBD1

CDR3aa: ASSFSGAQTEAF
v_gene: TRBV7-9
j_gene: TRBJ1-1
abundance: -
d_gene: -

CDR3aa: ASIPDRDPHEQY
v_gene: TRBV27
j_gene: TRBJ2-7
abundance: -
d_gene: TRBD1

CDR3aa: ASSWTGKVRTEAF
v_gene: TRBV27
j_gene: TRBJ1-1
abundance: few
d_gene: TRBD1

CDR3aa: ASSQQGTGGVEQY
v_gene: TRBV4-1
j_gene: TRBJ2-7
abundance: -
d_gene: TRBD1

CDR3aa: ASSPSLGGGVRNIQY
v_gene: TRBV5-1
j_gene: TRBJ2-4
abundance: once
d_gene: TRBD2

CDR3aa: ASARGLANTGELF
v_gene: TRBV5-1
j_gene: TRBJ2-2
abundance: -
d_gene: -

CDR3aa: ASTIEGTGGATEAF
v_gene: TRBV7-9
j_gene: TRBJ1-1
abundance: -
d_gene: TRBD1

CDR3aa: ASTLSPGEGYT
v_gene: TRBV28
j_gene: TRBJ1-2
abundance: -
d_gene: -

CDR3aa: ASSPGLAPDTQY
v_gene: TRBV4-3
j_gene: TRBJ2-3
abundance: -
d_gene: TRBD2

CDR3aa: ASSEGAGARGYT
v_gene: TRBV2
j_gene: TRBJ1-2
abundance: -
d_gene: -

CDR3aa: ASTPTGNEQY
v_gene: TRBV6-1
j_gene: TRBJ2-7
abundance: -
d_gene: TRBD1

CDR3aa: ASSMAPYSNQPQH
v_gene: TRBV19
j_gene: TRBJ1-5
abundance: -
d_gene: -

CDR3aa: ASSVDLGGYEQY
v_gene: TRBV9
j_gene: TRBJ2-7
abundance: -
d_gene: -

CDR3aa: ASSGDSMNTEAF
v_gene: TRBV19
j_gene: TRBJ1-1
abundance: -
d_gene: TRBD1

CDR3aa: ASSGTGYEQY
v_gene: TRBV2
j_gene: TRBJ2-7
abundance: -
d_gene: -

CDR3aa: ASSSAGQGPQPQH
v_gene: TRBV5-6
j_gene: TRBJ1-5
abundance: -
d_gene: TRBD1

CDR3aa: ASSLGGKDYGYT
v_gene: TRBV27
j_gene: TRBJ1-2
abundance: -
d_gene: -

CDR3aa: ASTGGTGVLYEQY
v_gene: TRBV28
j_gene: TRBJ2-7
abundance: -
d_gene: TRBD1

CDR3aa: ASSLVAVPGTGTYNEQF
v_gene: TRBV7-2
j_gene: TRBJ2-1
abundance: -
d_gene: TRBD1

CDR3aa: ASSLAGESQPQH
v_gene: TRBV10-2
j_gene: TRBJ1-5
abundance: -
d_gene: -

CDR3aa: ASSQELGPQPQH
v_gene: TRBV4-1
j_gene: TRBJ1-5
abundance: few
d_gene: -

CDR3aa: ASSYLQGAWETQY
v_gene: TRBV11-2
j_gene: TRBJ2-5
abundance: -
d_gene: TRBD1

CDR3aa: ASSQAGPLSGANVLT
v_gene: TRBV4-1
j_gene: TRBJ2-6
abundance: -
d_gene: -

CDR3aa: ASIGAGYNEQF
v_gene: TRBV19
j_gene: TRBJ2-1
abundance: -
d_gene: -

CDR3aa: AWSGLGQVSYEQY
v_gene: TRBV30
j_gene: TRBJ2-7
abundance: -
d_gene: TRBD1

CDR3aa: ASYEQY
v_gene: TRBV2
j_gene: TRBJ2-7
abundance: -
d_gene: -

CDR3aa: ASSVREQY
v_gene: TRBV2
j_gene: TRBJ2-7
abundance: -
d_gene: -

CDR3aa: ASSSLGAGGTTDTQY
v_gene: TRBV7-8
j_gene: TRBJ2-3
abundance: once
d_gene: TRBD2

CDR3aa: ASSGTWSYGYT
v_gene: TRBV6-5
j_gene: TRBJ1-2
abundance: -
d_gene: -

CDR3aa: ASSVASGGETQY
v_gene: TRBV9
j_gene: TRBJ2-5
abundance: -
d_gene: TRBD2

CDR3aa: ASSLVASEQETQY
v_gene: TRBV5-1
j_gene: TRBJ2-5
abundance: -
d_gene: -

CDR3aa: ASSFRGTNGGYT
v_gene: TRBV27
j_gene: TRBJ1-2
abundance: -
d_gene: -

CDR3aa: ASRPGTGKTYEQY
v_gene: TRBV6-6
j_gene: TRBJ2-7
abundance: -
d_gene: TRBD1

CDR3aa: ASRPLAGGHNEQF
v_gene: TRBV5-1
j_gene: TRBJ2-1
abundance: -
d_gene: TRBD2

CDR3aa: ASSEEQGSYGYT
v_gene: TRBV6-1
j_gene: TRBJ1-2
abundance: -
d_gene: -

CDR3aa: ASSLRTSGRVELF
v_gene: TRBV28
j_gene: TRBJ2-2
abundance: -
d_gene: TRBD2

CDR3aa: ASSKKRDRVSYEQY
v_gene: TRBV21-1
j_gene: TRBJ2-7
abundance: once
d_gene: -

CDR3aa: GVGGSSGNTIY
v_gene: TRBV6-6
j_gene: TRBJ1-3
abundance: -
d_gene: -

CDR3aa: ASSLGGEIGRDSPLH
v_gene: TRBV7-2
j_gene: TRBJ1-6
abundance: -
d_gene: -

CDR3aa: ASSPDRDTEAF
v_gene: TRBV5-6
j_gene: TRBJ1-1
abundance: -
d_gene: TRBD1

CDR3aa: ASSAKLLARGRVSNQPQH
v_gene: TRBV9
j_gene: TRBJ1-5
abundance: -
d_gene: TRBD1

CDR3aa: AISEYRQPRSGNTIY
v_gene: TRBV10-3
j_gene: TRBJ1-3
abundance: -
d_gene: -

CDR3aa: ASSLWGGEQY
v_gene: TRBV28
j_gene: TRBJ2-7
abundance: -
d_gene: -

CDR3aa: ASSEVGSEQH
v_gene: TRBV25-1
j_gene: TRBJ2-7
abundance: -
d_gene: -

CDR3aa: ASSLGGVGNQPQH
v_gene: TRBV28
j_gene: TRBJ1-5
abundance: -
d_gene: -

CDR3aa: ATTDRAHSNQPQH
v_gene: TRBV10-3
j_gene: TRBJ1-5
abundance: once
d_gene: TRBD1

CDR3aa: ASSMGGAKNIQY
v_gene: TRBV19
j_gene: TRBJ2-4
abundance: -
d_gene: -